This T cell receptor (beta chain) was captured by sequencing in a study of post-analysis software for immune sequencing data. Background on the study: The disease courses covered relapsing-remitting, secondary progressive and progressive-relapsing multiple sclerosis. The study, taken as a whole, reports: Under F measure analysis, samples from one preparation batch co-clustered strongly. Comparison of patients with controls showed about 5 TRBV segments more frequent in patients, TRBV5-6, TRBV5-1 and TRBV20-1 among them.

The CDR3 is 17 amino acids. Germline lookup yields CDR1 SGHTA and CDR2 FQGTGA. V lost 1 base to trimming and J lost 7 bases; unmatched junction nucleotides: 12. Researchers reported that TCR beta cDNA libraries carried unique molecular identifiers. Out of roughly 0.85 to 11 million T cells, hundreds of thousands of cDNA molecules were generated. From the PCR reads, TCRdb called clonotypes with MiXCR, one entry per CDR3 protein. The sample holds approximately 630,000 distinct CDR3 sequences, 55% to 70% seen once. As regards this clonotype: The antigen remains undetermined.

Sequencing input: blood. The chain carries TRBV7-3 and TRBJ2-2, with 7 bases fitting TRBD2. The receptor was isolated from a girl between 2 and 10 years old with multiple sclerosis. CDR3 in DNA: TGTGCCAGCAGCTTAAGAGGCGGGAGTAGAATCGGCGGGGAGCTGTTTTTT. This translates into CASSLRGGSRIGGELFF.